This TCR beta chain was retrieved from a study of blood T cell repertoires in COVID-19. Study in general: Some COVID-19 samples were acute and others convalescent; all came from the United States, Italy and Spain. The analysed material was cDNA or gDNA that came from T cells, B-cell-depleted T cells, or PBMCs.

The V and J ends lost 0 bases and 4 bases respectively, with 4 bases between them. The germline V gene has CDR1 SGHNT and CDR2 YYREEE (reference sequence). The CDR3 has 12 amino acids. Authors' analysis steps: Reference gene primer amplification yielded estimated nucleated cell counts. Sequencing was performed with immunoSEQ multiplex PCR; in TCRdb, only in-frame clones are kept and a portion is missing. From that table come the V and J calls and clone size; the DNA was used to work out D and trimming. The sample lists fewer than 300,000 clones, roughly 85% occurring once. The sequence came from a woman between 18 and 30 years old with acute or convalescent COVID-19. The sequenced material came from peripheral blood. The chain recombines TRBV5-4 with TRBJ1-1; no clear D gene. CDR3 amino acids: CASSLGSTEAFF. The CDR3, as DNA: TGTGCCAGCAGCTTGGGGAGCACTGAAGCTTTCTTT.